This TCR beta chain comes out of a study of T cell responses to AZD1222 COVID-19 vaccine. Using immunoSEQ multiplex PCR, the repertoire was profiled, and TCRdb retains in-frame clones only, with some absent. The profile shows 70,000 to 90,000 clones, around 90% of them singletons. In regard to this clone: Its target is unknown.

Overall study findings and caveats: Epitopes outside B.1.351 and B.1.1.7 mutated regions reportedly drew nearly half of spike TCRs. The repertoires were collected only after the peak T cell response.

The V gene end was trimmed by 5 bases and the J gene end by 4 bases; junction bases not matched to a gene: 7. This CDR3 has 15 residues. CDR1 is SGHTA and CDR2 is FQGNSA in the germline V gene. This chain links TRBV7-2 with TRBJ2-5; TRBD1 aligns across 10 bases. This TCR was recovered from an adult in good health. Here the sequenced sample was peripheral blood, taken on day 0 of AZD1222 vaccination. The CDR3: CASSPWDRGGETQYF. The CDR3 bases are TGTGCCAGCAGCCCCTGGGACAGGGGTGGAGAGACCCAGTACTTC.